These T cell receptor beta chains were read from a single sample in a study of cytomegalovirus exposure and HLA in healthy donors. TCRdb keeps only in-frame clones here, not all; method: immunoSEQ multiplex PCR. Of some 180,000 clones in the sample, roughly 80% were seen once. Sequencing used PBMCs. Receptors originate from a girl between 5 and 17 years old in good health and CMV-seropositive. Each CDR3 is given with its conserved first and last residue. D genes are given only for firm matches. Size tells how often a clone was seen (once, few, many) or the class of an expanded clone, and some rows leave it out.

size: .; V: TRBV7-9; D: .; length: 14; J: TRBJ1-1; DNA: TGTGCCAGCAGCTTCATCCCTGGGCCCACTGAAGCTTTCTTT; CDR3: CASSFIPGPTEAFF
size: .; V: TRBV30; D: TRBD1; length: 21; J: TRBJ2-2; DNA: TGTGCCTGGAGAGGGACCAGGGGCCACACAGGGGAAGTTTGGAACACCGGGGAGCTGTTTTTT; CDR3: CAWRGTRGHTGEVWNTGELFF
size: .; V: TRBV27; D: TRBD2; length: 14; J: TRBJ2-7; DNA: TGTGCCAGCAGTTTCACTAGCGGGAGATACGAGCAGTACTTC; CDR3: CASSFTSGRYEQYF
size: .; V: TRBV13; D: TRBD2; length: 15; J: TRBJ2-1; DNA: TGTGCCAGCAGCTTAGCAGCGGGAGGCTACAATGAGCAGTTCTTC; CDR3: CASSLAAGGYNEQFF
size: few; V: TRBV15; D: TRBD1; length: 15; J: TRBJ1-1; DNA: TGTGCCACCAGCAGGGACAGGGGTTTGAACACTGAAGCTTTCTTT; CDR3: CATSRDRGLNTEAFF
size: .; V: TRBV7-6; D: TRBD2; length: 14; J: TRBJ2-7; DNA: TGTGCCAGCAGCTCTACTAGCGGGAGAACCGAGCAGTACTTC; CDR3: CASSSTSGRTEQYF
size: .; V: TRBV18; D: .; length: 17; J: TRBJ2-3; DNA: TGTGCCAGCTCCCCTAAGGGGACTCCTGTGGACACAGATACGCAGTATTTT; CDR3: CASSPKGTPVDTDTQYF
size: .; V: TRBV18; D: .; length: 15; J: TRBJ2-1; DNA: TGTGCCAGCTCACCGGAGGACCTCGGCCTCCATGAGCAGTTCTTC; CDR3: CASSPEDLGLHEQFF
size: few; V: TRBV25-1; D: TRBD2; length: 16; J: TRBJ2-5; DNA: TGTGCCAGCAGTGAGGGCTCGACTAGCCCTCAAGAGACCCAGTACTTC; CDR3: CASSEGSTSPQETQYF
size: .; V: TRBV10-3; D: TRBD2; length: 17; J: TRBJ2-3; DNA: TGTGCCACGCTACCAGTGACTAGCGACGACGTACCGATGGTGCAGTATTTT; CDR3: CATLPVTSDDVPMVQYF
size: .; V: TRBV6-1; D: .; length: 16; J: TRBJ1-2; DNA: TGTGCCAGCAGTGAAGTGGAGGGGAGCAGGCACTATGGCTACACCTTC; CDR3: CASSEVEGSRHYGYTF
size: .; V: TRBV7-2; D: .; length: 15; J: TRBJ2-7; DNA: TGTGCCAGCAGCTCACAGGGCTACTTATCCTACGAGCAGTACTTC; CDR3: CASSSQGYLSYEQYF
size: .; V: TRBV7-9; D: .; length: 15; J: TRBJ2-2; DNA: TGTGCCAGCAGGGGGAACAGGACCCATACCGGGGAGCTGTTTTTT; CDR3: CASRGNRTHTGELFF
size: .; V: TRBV27; D: .; length: 15; J: TRBJ1-2; DNA: TGTGCCAGCAGTCCCGCGGGACTGATGGCTATAAAGGACACCTTC; CDR3: CASSPAGLMAIKDTF
size: .; V: TRBV7-8; D: TRBD1; length: 15; J: TRBJ2-7; DNA: TGTGCCAGCAGCGGACGGGACAGGGGGCCGGATGAGCAGTACTTC; CDR3: CASSGRDRGPDEQYF
size: .; V: TRBV5-1; D: .; length: 16; J: TRBJ1-1; DNA: TGCGCCAGCAGCTTGGGGAGCCTGGGGCTGAACACTGAAGCTTTCTTT; CDR3: CASSLGSLGLNTEAFF
size: .; V: TRBV7-9; D: .; length: 13; J: TRBJ2-1; DNA: TGTGCCAGCACCCAGAGGTCCTACAATGAGCAGTTCTTC; CDR3: CASTQRSYNEQFF
size: .; V: TRBV5-6; D: .; length: 16; J: TRBJ1-1; DNA: TGTGCCAGCAGCCCTCAAACAGGCACCATGAACACTGAAGCTTTCTTT; CDR3: CASSPQTGTMNTEAFF
size: .; V: TRBV2; D: TRBD1; length: 12; J: TRBJ1-1; DNA: TGTGCCAGCAGTGGGGACAGCGAGAAAGCTTTCTTT; CDR3: CASSGDSEKAFF
size: .; V: TRBV6-5; D: TRBD2; length: 14; J: TRBJ2-7; DNA: TGTGCCAGCACTTCCCGCGGGAGTAGGTACGAGCAGTACTTC; CDR3: CASTSRGSRYEQYF
size: .; V: TRBV4-3; D: .; length: 15; J: TRBJ1-2; DNA: TGCGCCAGCAGCCAAGGGGCAGGACTCTCCTATGGCTACACCTTC; CDR3: CASSQGAGLSYGYTF
size: once; V: TRBV2; D: TRBD1; length: 16; J: TRBJ2-7; DNA: TGTGCCAGCAGTGACCCCCGGACAGGGACTTCCTACGAGCAGTACTTC; CDR3: CASSDPRTGTSYEQYF
size: .; V: TRBV27; D: .; length: 13; J: TRBJ1-1; DNA: TGTGCCAGCAGTTTACGTTCCTCGGCTGAAGCTTTCTTT; CDR3: CASSLRSSAEAFF
size: .; V: TRBV27; D: .; length: 15; J: TRBJ1-5; DNA: TGTGCCAGCAGTCCGCAGGGGTTGTGGAGTCAGCCCCAGCATTTT; CDR3: CASSPQGLWSQPQHF
size: .; V: TRBV27; D: .; length: 13; J: TRBJ2-3; DNA: TGTGCCAGCAGTTCCCAGGGTGCAGATACGCAGTATTTT; CDR3: CASSSQGADTQYF
size: .; V: TRBV15; D: TRBD1; length: 14; J: TRBJ1-1; DNA: TGTGCCACCAGCAGGGGGGACAGGGCCACTGAAGCTTTCTTT; CDR3: CATSRGDRATEAFF
size: .; V: TRBV25-1; D: TRBD2; length: 16; J: TRBJ2-1; DNA: TGTGCCAGCAGCGTAGCGGGAGGGCCCTCCTACAATGAGCAGTTCTTC; CDR3: CASSVAGGPSYNEQFF
size: .; V: TRBV5-1; D: .; length: 17; J: TRBJ1-4; DNA: TGCGCCAGCAGCTTGGGACCAATGGACGGCCGGGGAGAAAAACTGTTTTTT; CDR3: CASSLGPMDGRGEKLFF
size: .; V: TRBV4-1; D: TRBD1; length: 16; J: TRBJ2-7; DNA: TGCGCCAGCAGCCAAGGCAGGGGGCGTTCGGCCTACGAGCAGTACTTC; CDR3: CASSQGRGRSAYEQYF
size: .; V: TRBV27; D: .; length: 13; J: TRBJ1-5; DNA: TGTGCCAGCAGTAGAGTGAGCAATCAGCCCCAGCATTTT; CDR3: CASSRVSNQPQHF
size: few; V: TRBV30; D: .; length: 16; J: TRBJ1-2; DNA: TGTGCCTGGAGATTAGGTCAGGGTCCCAACGTGAGTGGCTACACCTTC; CDR3: CAWRLGQGPNVSGYTF
size: .; V: TRBV4-3; D: TRBD1; length: 16; J: TRBJ2-7; DNA: TGCGCCAGCAGAGGGGGCAGGGGCAGTTTCTCCTACGAGCAGTACTTC; CDR3: CASRGGRGSFSYEQYF
size: .; V: TRBV4-1; D: .; length: 17; J: TRBJ1-4; DNA: TGCGCCAGCAGCCATGGATTTGGAGGGGCCCTTAATGAAAAACTGTTTTTT; CDR3: CASSHGFGGALNEKLFF
size: once; V: TRBV19; D: .; length: 13; J: TRBJ2-7; DNA: TGTGCCAGTAGTGCGAGACAGGTGGGGGAGCAGTACTTC; CDR3: CASSARQVGEQYF
size: .; V: TRBV30; D: .; length: 14; J: TRBJ2-7; DNA: TGTGCCTGGAGTGTGACAGGGACTCCCCCCGAGCAGTACTTC; CDR3: CAWSVTGTPPEQYF
size: .; V: TRBV4-2; D: .; length: 15; J: TRBJ1-5; DNA: TGTGCCAGCAGCCAAGATTTAAGGGGCGCGGAGCCCCAGCATTTT; CDR3: CASSQDLRGAEPQHF
size: .; V: TRBV2; D: .; length: 11; J: TRBJ2-1; DNA: TGTGCCAGCAGTGTTGGGCAAGAGCAGTTCTTC; CDR3: CASSVGQEQFF
size: few; V: TRBV5-1; D: .; length: 13; J: TRBJ2-2; DNA: TGCGCCAGCAGCTTGGAGGGGGCCGGGGAGCTGTTTTTT; CDR3: CASSLEGAGELFF
size: .; V: TRBV7-9; D: TRBD2; length: 14; J: TRBJ2-1; DNA: TGTGCCAGCAGCTCTTCGACTAGCCGGGATGAGCAGTTCTTC; CDR3: CASSSSTSRDEQFF
size: .; V: TRBV25-1; D: .; length: 14; J: TRBJ2-3; DNA: TGTGCCAGCAGTGAATACAGGTTGGGAGATACGCAGTATTTT; CDR3: CASSEYRLGDTQYF
size: .; V: TRBV27; D: TRBD1; length: 15; J: TRBJ2-3; DNA: TGTGCCAGCAGTTCCTGGACAGGGGGCTCAGATACGCAGTATTTT; CDR3: CASSSWTGGSDTQYF
size: .; V: TRBV5-4; D: .; length: 15; J: TRBJ1-2; DNA: TGTGCCAGCAGCTTTGAACCGGGACTGAAAGTAGGCTACACCTTC; CDR3: CASSFEPGLKVGYTF
size: .; V: TRBV7-9; D: .; length: 13; J: TRBJ1-2; DNA: TGTGCCAGCAGCCGAGAACCTAACTATGGCTACACCTTC; CDR3: CASSREPNYGYTF
size: .; V: TRBV7-2; D: .; length: 13; J: TRBJ2-7; DNA: TGTGCCAGCAGCTTATACTTTACCTACGAGCAGTACTTC; CDR3: CASSLYFTYEQYF
size: .; V: TRBV30; D: .; length: 12; J: TRBJ1-2; DNA: TGTGCCTGGAGTGTCAGGCAGTATGGCTACACCTTC; CDR3: CAWSVRQYGYTF
size: .; V: TRBV7-9; D: .; length: 14; J: TRBJ2-7; DNA: TGTGCCAGCAGCCTAACGAGTCCAACCTACGAGCAGTACTTC; CDR3: CASSLTSPTYEQYF